A selection of T cell receptor beta chains follows, all from one sample in a study of blood T cell repertoires in COVID-19. Data came from immunoSEQ multiplex PCR; TCRdb stores just in-frame clones and leaves some out. The sample consists of around 160,000 clones, 80% to 90% of them appearing once. The sequenced sample consisted of peripheral blood. These receptors all stem from a human donor in a cohort sampled during active COVID-19. CDR3s leave out the opening cysteine and the closing phenylalanine or tryptophan.

TRBJ1-2 TRBV28 9 ASSFVYGYT
TRBJ2-7 TRBV6-4 13 ASSDSGGYFYEQY
TRBJ2-3 TRBV4-3 12 ASSQAGGTDTQY
TRBJ2-2 TRBV9 12 ASSVDLVAGELF
TRBJ1-5 TRBV6-2/TRBV6-3 14 ASSTKLRQGHQPQH
TRBJ2-1 TRBV24-1 9 ATSPGREQF
TRBJ1-3 TRBV25-1 9 AVRSGNTIY
TRBJ1-2 TRBV10-3 13 AISDSSGGDTGYT
TRBJ2-5 TRBV28 12 ASTAVQPQETQY
TRBJ2-3 TRBV19 9 ASSAPRTQY
TRBJ1-2 TRBV25-1 10 ASSPGAGGHT
TRBJ2-1 TRBV27 13 ASKLGTGTYNEQF
TRBJ2-1 TRBV7-9 14 ASSRGGTSIDNEQF